A single sample is the source of the 32 T cell receptor beta chains below, sequenced in a study of CD8+CD57+ T cells in acquired aplastic anemia. TCR beta VDJ and CDR3 profiling used genomic DNA as template. TCRdb ran MiXCR on the reads and lists one entry per CDR3 protein. The table lists approximately 180,000 distinct CDR3 sequences, 48% of them singletons, with roughly 2% in the top ten. The patients chosen for sequencing had shown expansion of CD8+CD57+ cells (detected by flow cytometry). Sequencing input: sorted CD4+, CD8+, or CD8+CD57+ T cells (not recorded which) from PBMCs. The receptors derive from a human donor with aplastic anemia.

This clonotype has a handful of counts. In nucleotides, the CDR3 is TGTGCCAGCAGCTGGGTGGGGAACACTGAAGCTTTCTTT. Its translation is CASSWVGNTEAFF. The chain recombines TRBV2 with TRBJ1-1; no reliable D call. The CDR3 covers 13 residues. Germline values: CDR1 SNHLY, CDR2 FYNNEI. Trimming took off 6 bases at V and 1 base at J, with 9 bases between the two ends.

Many counts were recorded for this clonotype. The V and J genes are TRBV12-3 or TRBV12-4 and TRBJ2-5; D call uncertain. CDR3 length: 12 amino acids. Trimming stripped 4 bases from V and 5 bases from J, with 8 bases between. DNA for the CDR3: TGTGCCAGCAGTTGGGAAGGGGAGACCCAGTACTTC. Its translation: CASSWEGETQYF.

The chain is built from TRBV14 and TRBJ2-7, with D possibly being TRBD1 (5 bases). Germline CDR1 SGHDN, CDR2 FVKESK. Trimming left V 5 bases short and J 5 bases short, with 10 bases between. This CDR3 has 12 residues. The CDR3 is CASSSHRNEQYF. CDR3 in DNA: TGTGCCAGCAGCTCGCACAGGAACGAGCAGTACTTC. Supplemented by reference TRBV14 and TRBJ2-7, the full variable domain reads EAGVTQFPSHSVIEKGQTVTLRCDPISGHDNLYWYRRVMGKEIKFLLHFVKESKQDESGMPNNRFLAERTGGTYSTLKVQPAELEDSGVYFCASSSHRNEQYFGPGTRLTVT.

The chain has TRBV18 and TRBJ1-2, with TRBD1 as a possible D gene (5 bases). V was trimmed by 3 bases and J by 7 bases, leaving 6 bases between them. Germline CDR1 is KGHSH and CDR2 is LQKENI. This CDR3 has 11 residues. The CDR3 sequence: CASSPDTGYTF. CDR3 nucleotides: TGTGCCAGCTCACCGGACACTGGCTACACCTTC.

The chain links TRBV7-9 to TRBJ1-6; 9 bases are shared with TRBD1. This CDR3 is built from 14 residues. V trimming: 5 bases; J trimming: 8 bases; junction bases outside the gene matches: 4. The germline V gene encodes CDR1 SEHNR and CDR2 FQNEAQ (reference sequence). CDR3 sequence (DNA): TGTGCCAGCAGCCCGGGACAGGGCCATTCACCCCTCCACTTT. It codes for CASSPGQGHSPLHF.

V usage is TRBV6-2 or TRBV6-3 and J usage is TRBJ2-1; tentative D call: TRBD2 (5 bases). With 6 bases removed from V and 10 bases from J, the gap between germline ends came to 10 bases. The CDR3 runs 11 residues. The germline V gene has CDR1 MNHEY and CDR2 SVGEGT. The CDR3 DNA sequence: TGTGCCAGCAGCCTCTCGGGGGAGCAGTTCTTC. Protein sequence: CASSLSGEQFF.

This clonotype has just a few counts. V gene TRBV19 combines with J gene TRBJ1-2, with D unresolved. The CDR3 runs 14 residues. V lost 3 bases and J lost 2, with 10 bases in between. Germline V gene data show CDR1 as LNHDA and CDR2 as SQIVND (reference sequence). The CDR3 loop is CASSIGPYNYGYTF. CDR3 nucleotide sequence: TGTGCCAGTAGTATTGGTCCGTACAACTATGGCTACACCTTC.

This chain connects TRBV5-4 to TRBJ1-5; D is unresolved. In germline, CDR1 is SGHNT, CDR2 YYREEE (reference sequence). The CDR3 extends over 15 amino acids. Trimming shortened V by 0 bases and J by 0 bases, and 7 bases separated the two germline ends. This CDR3 is CASSLDGDSNQPQHF. CDR3 sequence (DNA): TGTGCCAGCAGCTTGGACGGGGATAGCAATCAGCCCCAGCATTTT.

This clonotype has ten or more counts. Relative to the germline gene, one junction end is altered; a read error may explain this. V and J are TRBV12-3 or TRBV12-4 and TRBJ1-5, with 7 bases matching TRBD1. The CDR3 spans 14 residues. The CDR3 sequence is CASSLGTVNQPQHF. CDR3 in DNA: TGCGCCAGCAGTCTTGGGACAGTCAATCAGCCCCAGCATTTT.

The chain has TRBV5-8 and TRBJ1-1; D is unresolved. The V gene lost 2 bases and the J gene lost 4 bases, with 12 bases spanning the gap. This CDR3 spans 14 amino acids. From germline, CDR1 is SGHTS and CDR2 YDEGEE. The CDR3 is CASSFQQGGTEAFF. The CDR3 DNA is TGTGCCAGCAGCTTTCAACAAGGAGGCACTGAAGCTTTCTTT.

This clonotype has only one observation. The rearrangement links TRBV19 to TRBJ1-2; D is perhaps TRBD1 (5 bases). Germline V CDR1 and CDR2: LNHDA, SQIVND (reference sequence). With 7 bases removed from V and 7 bases from J, the gap between germline ends came to 13 bases. The CDR3 covers 12 residues. In DNA form, the CDR3 reads TGTGCCAGTATGACGGGGGGATCTGGCTACACCTTC. This translates into CASMTGGSGYTF.

The chain employs TRBV2 and TRBJ2-7, with D unclear. The germline V gene has CDR1 SNHLY and CDR2 FYNNEI. V gave up 1 base and J gave up 5 bases, with 9 bases separating them. CDR3 length: 13 amino acids. The CDR3 sequence: CASSEERWDEQYF. The CDR3 DNA sequence: TGTGCCAGCAGTGAAGAAAGGTGGGACGAGCAGTACTTC.

In this sample, this clonotype turned up many times. The chain has TRBV7-2 and TRBJ2-7; D is ambiguous. The CDR3 spans 14 residues. V was pared by 2 bases and J by 6 bases, with 14 bases between. The germline CDR1 and CDR2 sequences are SGHTA and FQGNSA. The DNA of the CDR3 is TGTGCCAGCAGCTTAAGCTTCTCCTCGGGCGAGCAGTACTTC. Residues: CASSLSFSSGEQYF.

In the case of this clonotype: A much larger clone differs by one base, so this may be a read error. The chain carries TRBV12-3 or TRBV12-4 and TRBJ2-7; D is possibly TRBD1 or TRBD2 (5 bases each). The germline V and J ends were trimmed by 6 bases and 2 bases, with 17 bases remaining between them. The CDR3 totals 15 residues. The CDR3 region is CASRARGAGTYEQYF. CDR3 nucleotides: TGTGCCAGCAGAGCTCGTGGGGCGGGCACCTACGAGCAGTACTTC.

This clonotype has a handful of counts. V usage is TRBV30 and J usage is TRBJ1-3; D not certain. There are 15 residues in the CDR3. Trimming removed 2 bases at V and 0 bases at J, with 11 bases between. Germline V gene lookup returns CDR1 GTSNPN and CDR2 SVGIG (reference sequence). In DNA form, the CDR3 reads TGTGCCTGGAGTTCGCTTAGTTACTCTGGAAACACCATATATTTT. Translating gives CAWSSLSYSGNTIYF.

This clonotype showed up many times. The chain has TRBV18 and TRBJ2-7; no clear D gene. The V gene lost 6 bases and the J gene lost 6 bases, with 9 bases spanning the gap. Per germline, CDR1 KGHSH and CDR2 LQKENI. The CDR3 is 11 amino acids. In DNA form, the CDR3 reads TGTGCCAGCTCCGCCACGATCGAGCAGTACTTC. This translates into CASSATIEQYF.

This clonotype has a handful of counts. This CDR3 reads CATSDLGTGTDTQYF. The CDR3 DNA reads TGTGCCACCAGTGATTTGGGGACAGGCACAGATACGCAGTATTTT. The chain carries TRBV24-1 and TRBJ2-3, with 7 positions matching TRBD1. This CDR3 is built from 15 residues. V lost 0 bases to trimming and J lost 1 base; unmatched junction nucleotides: 0. CDR1 is KGHDR, CDR2 SFDVKD, per germline.

For this clonotype: A much larger clone lies one base from this, so it may be a read error. V is TRBV6-1 and J is TRBJ2-2; tentatively, D is TRBD2 (6 bases). CDR3 length equals 15 residues. Germline V gives CDR1 MNHNS, CDR2 SASEGT. The CDR3 DNA reads as TGTGCCAGCAGGCCCGGGACTGCCTTTTTCGGGGGGCTGTTTTTT. It is translated as CASRPGTAFFGGLFF.

This clonotype occurred many times. V gene TRBV6-5 combines with J gene TRBJ1-1; D not resolved. The CDR3 extends over 14 amino acids. Trimming cost V 6 bases and J 4 bases, with 15 bases left between them. Looked up from germline, CDR1 is MNHEY and CDR2 is SVGAGI. CDR3 sequence (DNA): TGTGCCAGCAGATCCCAAGGGATTAGCACTGAAGCTTTCTTT. Translating gives CASRSQGISTEAFF.

The chain recombines TRBV10-2 with TRBJ1-2; D not certain. With 7 bases removed from V and 4 bases from J, the gap between germline ends came to 16 bases. This CDR3 contains 14 residues. Looked up from germline, CDR1 is WSHSY and CDR2 is SAAADI. CDR3 loop: CASMGYRRPYGYTF. The DNA of the CDR3 is TGCGCCAGCATGGGTTACCGGAGACCCTATGGCTACACCTTC.

This chain joins TRBV6-1 and TRBJ1-3, with a possible D match to TRBD1 (6 bases). Trimming removed 6 bases from V and 7 bases from J, with 13 bases in between. The CDR3 has 13 residues. The germline CDR1 and CDR2 sequences are MNHNS and SASEGT. This CDR3 reads CASRSTGWNTIYF. The CDR3 bases are TGTGCCAGCAGATCTACAGGGTGGAACACCATATATTTT.

This clonotype was seen just once. The gene calls are TRBV2 and TRBJ2-7; the D gene could be TRBD1 or TRBD2 (8 bases each). This CDR3 spans 13 amino acids. Germline CDR1 is SNHLY and CDR2 is FYNNEI. V shed 7 bases and J shed 7 bases, with 17 bases lying between them. As DNA, the CDR3 is TGTGCCAGCAACGGACAGGGACTAGGTGAGCAGTACTTC. Encoded protein: CASNGQGLGEQYF. The full variable domain, with the rest looked up from reference TRBV2 and TRBJ2-7, is EPEVTQTPSHQVTQMGQEVILRCVPISNHLYFYWYRQILGQKVEFLVSFYNNEISEKSEIFDDQFSVERPDGSNFTLKIRSTKLEDSAMYFCASNGQGLGEQYFGPGTRLTVT.

The chain has TRBV24-1 and TRBJ2-3; unclear D gene. The CDR3 runs to 13 residues. Germline lookup yields CDR1 KGHDR and CDR2 SFDVKD. With 6 bases removed from V and 0 bases from J, the gap between germline ends came to 6 bases. The CDR3 loop reads CATSSPSTDTQYF. The CDR3 DNA is TGTGCCACCAGTAGTCCAAGCACAGATACGCAGTATTTT.

The chain recombines TRBV6-1 with TRBJ2-7, with D maybe TRBD2 (7 bases). Trimming cost V 3 bases and J 5 bases, with 17 bases left between them. This CDR3 spans 15 amino acids. The germline V gene has CDR1 MNHNS and CDR2 SASEGT. The CDR3 DNA reads TGTGCCAGCAGTGAGAACACTGAGGGGGGGAACGAGCAGTACTTC. Residues: CASSENTEGGNEQYF.

This clonotype was seen at least ten times. The chain employs TRBV5-1 and TRBJ1-1, with 7 bases that match TRBD1. Trimming took 6 bases from V and 1 from J; bases not matched to a gene: 12. CDR3 length: 16 residues. Germline lookup yields CDR1 SGHRS and CDR2 YFSETQ. The CDR3 DNA follows: TGCGCCAGCAAACCGGGACAGACCCATGGGAACACTGAAGCTTTCTTT. Its protein is CASKPGQTHGNTEAFF.

In its sample, this clonotype was seen many times. V usage is TRBV6-1 and J usage is TRBJ2-7, with D hard to call. The germline V and J ends were trimmed by 8 bases and 0 bases, with 17 bases remaining between them. The CDR3 has 15 residues. Germline V gene lookup returns CDR1 MNHNS and CDR2 SASEGT. CDR3 nucleotide sequence: TGTGCCAGCTCGGCCGAAGAACGCGGCTCCTACGAGCAGTACTTC. Its protein is CASSAEERGSYEQYF.

V is TRBV7-9 and J is TRBJ2-5; 7 bases agree with TRBD2. CDR3 length: 15 amino acids. The junction had 7 bases not matched to a gene; V was cut back by 5 bases and J by 1 base. The germline gives CDR1 SEHNR, CDR2 FQNEAQ (reference sequence). CDR3 loop: CASSQGGASQETQYF. In DNA, the CDR3 is TGTGCCAGCAGCCAGGGAGGGGCGAGCCAAGAGACCCAGTACTTC.

The chain carries TRBV4-2 and TRBJ1-2, with 8 positions matching TRBD1. J was trimmed by 5 bases and V by 5 bases; bases with no gene match: 7. Germline V gene data show CDR1 as LGHNA and CDR2 as YNFKEQ. The CDR3 has 14 residues. The CDR3 region is CASSDRTGRYGYTF. CDR3 nucleotide sequence: TGTGCCAGCAGCGATCGGACAGGGAGGTATGGCTACACCTTC.

The rearrangement joins TRBV10-3 to TRBJ1-1; D possibly corresponds to TRBD1 (6 bases). Germline lookup yields CDR1 ENHRY and CDR2 SYGVKD. The CDR3 runs 14 residues. The germline V and J ends were trimmed by 6 bases and 3 bases, with 14 bases remaining between them. This CDR3 reads CAIRPTGRDTEAFF. The DNA of the CDR3 is TGTGCCATCAGGCCAACAGGGAGGGACACTGAAGCTTTCTTT.

As to this clonotype: The germline gene is not matched at one end of the junction; a read error may be the cause. The gene calls are TRBV2 and TRBJ2-7; D is perhaps TRBD2 (6 bases). Germline CDR1 reads SNHLY; CDR2 reads FYNNEI. This CDR3 has 12 amino acids. CDR3 sequence reads: CASSWVGGELYF. The CDR3 bases are TGTGCCAGCAGTTGGGTTGGCGGGGAGCTGTACTTC. The variable domain in full, completed from reference TRBV2 and TRBJ2-7, reads EPEVTQTPSHQVTQMGQEVILRCVPISNHLYFYWYRQILGQKVEFLVSFYNNEISEKSEIFDDQFSVERPDGSNFTLKIRSTKLEDSAMYFCASSWVGGELYFGPGTRLTVT.

CDR3 loop: CASSLWLSEGGYTF. In nucleotides, the CDR3 is TGTGCCAGCAGCTTATGGTTGTCGGAGGGTGGCTACACCTTC. The chain combines TRBV7-2 with TRBJ1-2; no firm D call. The germline V gene encodes CDR1 SGHTA and CDR2 FQGNSA. The CDR3 extends over 14 amino acids. Trimming cost V 2 bases and J 7 bases, with 14 bases left between them.

The chain is built from TRBV4-2 and TRBJ2-3; TRBD2 aligns across 8 bases. The germline V gene encodes CDR1 LGHNA and CDR2 YNFKEQ. J gave up 2 bases and V 1 base, and 5 bases lay outside the gene matches. CDR3 length: 16 residues. As DNA, the CDR3 is TGTGCCAGCAGCCAAGGGAGTAGCGGGACCACAGATACGCAGTATTTT. Encoded protein: CASSQGSSGTTDTQYF.